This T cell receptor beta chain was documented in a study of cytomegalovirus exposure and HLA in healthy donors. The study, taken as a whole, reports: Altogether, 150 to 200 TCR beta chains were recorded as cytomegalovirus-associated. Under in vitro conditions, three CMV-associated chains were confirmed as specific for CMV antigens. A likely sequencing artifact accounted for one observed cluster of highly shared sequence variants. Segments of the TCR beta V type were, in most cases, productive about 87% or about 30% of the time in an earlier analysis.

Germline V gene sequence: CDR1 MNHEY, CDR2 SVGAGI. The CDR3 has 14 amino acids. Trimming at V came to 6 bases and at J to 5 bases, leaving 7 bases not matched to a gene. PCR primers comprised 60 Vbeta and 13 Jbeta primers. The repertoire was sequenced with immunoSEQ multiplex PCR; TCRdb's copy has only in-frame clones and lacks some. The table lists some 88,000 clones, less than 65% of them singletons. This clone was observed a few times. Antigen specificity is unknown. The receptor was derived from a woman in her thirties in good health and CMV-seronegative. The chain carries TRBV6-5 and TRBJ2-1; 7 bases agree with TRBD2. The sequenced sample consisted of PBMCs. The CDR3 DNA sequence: TGTGCCAGCAGCCTGAGACTAGCCCACAATGAGCAGTTCTTC. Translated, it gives CASSLRLAHNEQFF.